These 5 T cell receptor beta chains originate from one sample sequenced in a study of blood T cells in healthy people across ages. For the second PCR, which ran for about 7 to 12 cycles, a sample-barcoded 5' primer and a J-beta primer mix were used. TCRdb called the 5' RACE reads again in MiXCR, with one record for every CDR3 protein. The table shows roughly 1,000,000 distinct CDR3 sequences, with roughly 24% occurring only once. This same sample was also part of a study on T cells of mothers and their children.

The sequenced sample was blood. The receptor set was obtained from a girl aged 2 to 10 in good health.

Comment on this clonotype: This CDR3 is missing its conserved last phenylalanine or tryptophan, likely due to a read error. The V gene is TRBV20-1, the J gene TRBJ2-5, with 10 bases that match TRBD2. Judging by the DNA end, TRBJ2-1 fits better; the J call may be wrong. The germline CDR1 and CDR2 sequences are DFQATT and SNEGSKA (reference sequence). There are 13 residues in the CDR3. The CDR3 spells CGVLAGFRGEQFV. CDR3 sequence (DNA): TGCGGAGTACTAGCGGGGTTCCGAGGGGAGCAGTTCGTC.

This clonotype was seen a few times. V gene TRBV7-8 combines with J gene TRBJ2-7; D gene uncertain. This CDR3 contains 14 residues. V was pared by 0 bases and J by 0 bases, with 6 bases between. Germline-derived CDR1 and CDR2 are SGHVS and FQNEAQ. The DNA of the CDR3 is TGTGCCAGCAGCTTAGCAGGGAACTCCTACGAGCAGTACTTC. It translates to CASSLAGNSYEQYF.

This chain joins TRBV7-2 and TRBJ2-5, with 12 bases lining up with TRBD2. Losses at the gene ends were 8 bases for V and 11 bases for J; bases not matched to a gene: 12. This CDR3 region has 14 residues. The germline V gene encodes CDR1 SGHTA and CDR2 FQGNSA. The CDR3 sequence: CASSRLAGAEEQYF. The CDR3 DNA reads as TGTGCCAGCTCCCGACTAGCGGGAGCGGAAGAGCAGTACTTC.

The V and J genes are TRBV4-3 and TRBJ1-1, with D maybe TRBD1 (6 bases). V lost 0 bases to trimming and J lost 1 base, with 15 bases between them. This CDR3 has 17 amino acids. CDR1 LGHNA and CDR2 YSLEER come from the germline V gene. The CDR3 is CASSQDRGSGKNTEAFF. In nucleotides, the CDR3 is TGCGCCAGCAGCCAAGACAGGGGCTCGGGAAAGAACACTGAAGCTTTCTTT.

There are a few counts of this clonotype. J is TRBJ2-3 and V is TRBV3-1; no definite D call. This CDR3 is 14 amino acids long. V lost 4 bases and J 4 bases, leaving 12 bases between the germline ends. Germline values: CDR1 LGHDT, CDR2 YNNKEL (reference sequence). For the CDR3, the DNA is TGTGCCAGCAGCCTACGAGATATGGCAGATACGCAGTATTTT. Amino acids: CASSLRDMADTQYF.